These 15 T cell receptor beta chains were all obtained from the same sample, sequenced in a study of identical twins. TCRdb re-derived calls from the 5' RACE reads in MiXCR, one entry per CDR3 protein. In the table there are a few hundred thousand distinct CDR3 sequences, about 8% of which are singletons. The same sample was also used in a study of yellow fever vaccine responses in identical twins.

Sequencing was done on a sample of CD8+ T cells sorted from blood. The receptor source for this set is a woman younger than 35 in good health.

This clonotype was seen only a few times. This rearrangement joins TRBV5-1 to TRBJ2-5; maybe TRBD1 (5 bases). The CDR3 is made up of 13 amino acids. Deletions cut 10 bases from V and 0 bases from J, with 13 bases between. Germline values: CDR1 SGHRS, CDR2 YFSETQ. The CDR3 DNA follows: TGCGCCGGTACGACAGAGAACCAAGAGACCCAGTACTTC. This translates into CAGTTENQETQYF.

This clonotype was observed a few times. The chain carries TRBV19 and TRBJ2-1, with D possibly being TRBD2 (5 bases). This CDR3 has 14 residues. Germline V lookup: CDR1 LNHDA, CDR2 SQIVND (reference sequence). Between the trimmed V and J ends, which lost 10 bases and 0 bases, there was a span of 13 bases. CDR3 residues: CATSSAVSYNEQFF. The CDR3 DNA reads TGTGCCACCTCCTCAGCGGTCTCCTACAATGAGCAGTTCTTC.

This clonotype was picked up a small number of times. J is TRBJ1-1 and V is TRBV14; possibly TRBD1 for D (5 bases). Germline V gene data show CDR1 as SGHDN and CDR2 as FVKESK. V lost 4 bases to trimming and J lost 5 bases, with 11 bases between them. The CDR3 is 13 amino acids. DNA of the CDR3: TGTGCCAGCAGCCCAATGGGGCAAACTGAAGCTTTCTTT. It codes for CASSPMGQTEAFF.

Many counts were recorded for this clonotype. The chain has TRBV5-1 and TRBJ2-7; the D is unclear. Germline loops: CDR1 SGHRS, CDR2 YFSETQ. The CDR3 has 13 residues. The V end lost 2 bases, the J end lost 1 base, and 7 bases lay between the germline ends. In DNA form, the CDR3 reads TGCGCCAGCAGCTTTGAAGGGTCCTACGAGCAGTACTTC. This translates into CASSFEGSYEQYF.

This clonotype has just a few counts. In nucleotides, the CDR3 is TGTGCCAGCAGTATCGGACTTATCGAGCAGTACTTC. Its protein is CASSIGLIEQYF. The genes are TRBV5-5 and TRBJ2-7, with D perhaps matching TRBD2 (5 bases). V lost 5 bases to trimming and J lost 6 bases, with 12 bases between them. Germline-derived CDR1 and CDR2 are SGHKS and YYEKEE (reference sequence). There are 12 residues in the CDR3.

The gene calls are TRBV5-1 and TRBJ2-3; 7 bases are shared with TRBD1. CDR1 and CDR2 (germline): SGHRS, YFSETQ. The CDR3 runs 18 residues. J lost 2 bases, V lost 0 bases, and 12 bases had no gene match. CDR3 sequence reads: CASSLGEHRGLITDTQYF. CDR3 sequence (DNA): TGCGCCAGCAGCTTGGGGGAGCACAGGGGCTTAATCACAGATACGCAGTATTTT.

The J gene is TRBJ2-3, the V gene TRBV7-9, with a possible D match to TRBD2 (5 bases). The germline V gene encodes CDR1 SEHNR and CDR2 FQNEAQ (reference sequence). Trimming left V 4 bases short and J 1 base short, with 18 bases between. The CDR3 contains 17 residues. The CDR3 bases are TGTGCCAGCAGCTCGGAGTGGAAGTTGGAGGGCACAGATACGCAGTATTTT. This gives the protein CASSSEWKLEGTDTQYF.

This clonotype showed up just a few times. A much larger clone sits a single nucleotide away, making a read error possible. This sequence joins TRBV3-1 and TRBJ2-1; D is undetermined. The CDR3 runs to 12 residues. V was cut by 3 bases and J by 3 bases, with 3 bases left in between. Germline CDR1 and CDR2: LGHDT and YNNKEL (reference sequence). CDR3: CASSHNYNEQFF. The CDR3, as DNA: TGTGCCAGCAGCCACAACTACAATGAGCAGTTCTTC.

V is TRBV27 and J is TRBJ1-2; TRBD1 matches 10 bases. V lost 4 bases to trimming and J lost 0 bases; unmatched junction nucleotides: 8. Germline CDR1 MNHEY, CDR2 SMNVEV (reference sequence). The CDR3 has 17 amino acids. Written as DNA, the CDR3 is TGTGCCAGCAGTTCAGGGACAGGGGAATCGGCTAACTATGGCTACACCTTC. Its translation: CASSSGTGESANYGYTF.

The CDR3 here is CASSYSNLGGTANEQFF. CDR3 sequence (DNA): TGTGCCAGCAGTTACTCGAATTTAGGCGGGACGGCGAATGAGCAGTTCTTC. V gene TRBV6-5 combines with J gene TRBJ2-1; TRBD2 is a possible D gene (6 bases). The CDR3 has 17 residues. Germline V lookup: CDR1 MNHEY, CDR2 SVGAGI. The V and J ends lost 0 bases and 7 bases respectively, with 19 bases between them.

The table lists this clonotype with a few counts. The V call is TRBV27, the J call TRBJ2-1, with D hard to call. CDR3 length: 17 amino acids. Trimming pared 0 bases from V and 5 bases from J, leaving 17 bases between. Germline lookup yields CDR1 MNHEY and CDR2 SMNVEV (reference sequence). CDR3 in DNA: TGTGCCAGCAGTTTATCAGGACCGTCCGTCCACAACAATGAGCAGTTCTTC. This codes for CASSLSGPSVHNNEQFF.

This clonotype was seen repeatedly, ten times or more. The chain recombines TRBV9 with TRBJ1-1; D remains unclear. V was clipped by 0 bases and J by 4 bases, with 4 bases between them. The germline CDR1 and CDR2 sequences are SGDLS and YYNGEE. This CDR3 spans 12 amino acids. The CDR3 sequence is CASSVGGTEAFF. DNA for the CDR3: TGTGCCAGCAGCGTAGGGGGCACTGAAGCTTTCTTT.

In this sample, this clonotype turned up many times. This rearrangement joins TRBV14 to TRBJ2-7; TRBD1 aligns across 8 bases. Trimming removed 0 bases from V and 2 bases from J; junction bases left unmatched: 3. Germline CDR1 reads SGHDN; CDR2 reads FVKESK. The CDR3 runs 15 residues. CDR3 in amino acids: CASSQEWDRPYEQYF. CDR3 coding DNA: TGTGCCAGCAGCCAAGAGTGGGACAGGCCCTACGAGCAGTACTTC.

This clonotype showed up many times. This chain links TRBV12-3 or TRBV12-4 with TRBJ2-7, with 7 nucleotides matching TRBD1. The ends lost 6 bases at V and 7 bases at J; junction bases unmatched: 12. CDR3 length: 14 amino acids. The CDR3 sequence: CASSTEDRVGEQYF. The CDR3 nucleotides are TGTGCCAGCAGCACAGAAGACAGGGTAGGAGAGCAGTACTTC.

This clonotype was seen a handful of times. V and J are TRBV6-5 and TRBJ1-2, with D perhaps matching TRBD1 (6 bases). Deletions cut 2 bases from V and 6 bases from J, with 19 bases between. Per the germline V gene, CDR1 is MNHEY and CDR2 is SVGAGI. The CDR3 consists of 16 residues. The CDR3 protein is CASSYSSQGLIDGYTF. CDR3 sequence (DNA): TGTGCCAGCAGTTACAGCTCGCAGGGGCTAATAGATGGCTACACCTTC.